This is a list of T cell receptor beta chains from one sample in a study of T cell responses to AZD1222 COVID-19 vaccine. Sequencing used immunoSEQ multiplex PCR; TCRdb keeps in-frame clones, though not all of them. The repertoire holds tens of thousands of clones, with around 89% as singletons. The sample in question was peripheral blood, obtained on day 0 of MenACWY control vaccination. Receptor source: an adult in good health. Both conserved end residues are part of each CDR3. The order of the fields is D gene, clone size, J gene, V gene, CDR3 DNA, CDR3 protein. A D gene is named only where the DNA matches it firmly. Rows give clone size only sometimes, using once, few, many, or a class for an expanded clone.

>NA|few|TRBJ1-6|TRBV5-1
TGCGCCAGCAGCTTGGGGGTTCGGACCGACGGTTCACCCCTCCACTTT
CASSLGVRTDGSPLHF
>TRBD2|NA|TRBJ2-7|TRBV19
TGTGCCAGTAGTATAGCAGCTAGCGGCTACGAGCAGTACTTC
CASSIAASGYEQYF
>TRBD2|NA|TRBJ2-5|TRBV3-1/TRBV3-2
TGTGCCAGCAGCCAAGATCTGGCTAGCGGGCTAGAGACCCAGTACTTC
CASSQDLASGLETQYF
>TRBD2|NA|TRBJ2-2|TRBV7-2
TGTGCCAGCAGCTTCGGGGCTAGCGGGCGTGGGGAGCTGTTTTTT
CASSFGASGRGELFF
>NA|NA|TRBJ2-1|TRBV27
TGTGCCAGCAGTTTTATGGGGGCGCTGAATGAGCAGTTCTTC
CASSFMGALNEQFF
>NA|NA|TRBJ1-2|TRBV29-1
TGCAGCGTTGACGACAGCTATGGCTACACCTTC
CSVDDSYGYTF
>TRBD2|NA|TRBJ2-7|TRBV15
TGTGCCACCAGCAGAGATACTACTAGCGGGAGTTACGAGCAGTACTTC
CATSRDTTSGSYEQYF
>NA|NA|TRBJ2-7|TRBV29-1
TGCAGCGTTGGTTGGGGAATTTCCTACGAGCAGTACTTC
CSVGWGISYEQYF
>NA|NA|TRBJ2-7|TRBV5-6
TGTGCCAGCAGCTTGTGGAAAGGACAGCTTTCCTACGAGCAGTACTTC
CASSLWKGQLSYEQYF
>TRBD1|NA|TRBJ1-6|TRBV7-9
TGTGCCAGCAGCCTACAGGGGATCAATTCACCCCTCCACTTT
CASSLQGINSPLHF
>NA|NA|TRBJ2-3|TRBV19
TGTGCCAGTCACAAGTCTAAGGGTTATACGCAGTATTTT
CASHKSKGYTQYF
>NA|NA|TRBJ1-5|TRBV30
TGTGCCTGGAGTACCCGACAGTCCAATCAGCCCCAGCATTTT
CAWSTRQSNQPQHF
>NA|NA|TRBJ1-4|TRBV3-1/TRBV3-2
TGTGCCAGCAGCGAAATACCGGACAGTGGTAATGAAAAACTGTTTTTT
CASSEIPDSGNEKLFF
>NA|once|TRBJ2-7|TRBV19
TGTGCCAGTAGTAAGGCCGGCTACGAGCAGTACTTC
CASSKAGYEQYF
>TRBD1|NA|TRBJ1-5|TRBV28
TGTGCCAGCAGTTTAAGGATGACGGACAGGGTGCATTTT
CASSLRMTDRVHF
>NA|NA|TRBJ2-7|TRBV25-1
TGTGCCAGCAGTGAGAGCTACGAGCAGTACTTC
CASSESYEQYF
>NA|NA|TRBJ2-1|TRBV6-5
TGTGCCAGCAGTCGCAGGAGTCGGTACAATGAGCAGTTCTTC
CASSRRSRYNEQFF
>NA|NA|TRBJ2-1|TRBV4-3
TGCGCCAGCAGCCAAGATAATCTGTGGAGAAAGCAGTTCTTC
CASSQDNLWRKQFF
>NA|NA|TRBJ2-1|TRBV28
TGTGCCAGCAGTTTAGTCTACAATGAGCAGTTCTTC
CASSLVYNEQFF
>TRBD2|NA|TRBJ2-1|TRBV28
TGTGCCAGCAGCCCCCGCCCTGGACTAGTCCGTAATGAGCAGTTCTTC
CASSPRPGLVRNEQFF
>NA|NA|TRBJ2-3|TRBV19
TGTGCCAGCACCGACCGGGACGCTTGGTTAGATACGCAGTATTTT
CASTDRDAWLDTQYF
>TRBD1|NA|TRBJ1-1|TRBV19
TGTGCCAGTCAAACCACGCAGGGGGGCGCTGAAGCTTTCTTT
CASQTTQGGAEAFF
>TRBD2|NA|TRBJ2-1|TRBV5-8
TGTGCCAGCAGCTTCCGACTAGCGGGAGGGGAAGAGCAGTTCTTC
CASSFRLAGGEEQFF
>NA|once|TRBJ1-1|TRBV7-2
TGTGCCAGCAATGAGGGACCGGGCCCTGAAGCTTTCTTT
CASNEGPGPEAFF
>TRBD2|NA|TRBJ2-5|TRBV2
TGTGCCAGCAGTGACGTAACCGGGAGGGAGGAGACCCAGTACTTC
CASSDVTGREETQYF
>TRBD2|NA|TRBJ2-2|TRBV10-3
TGTGCCATGAAGGGAGGTAGCGGGAGTATCACCGGGGAGCTGTTTTTT
CAMKGGSGSITGELFF
>NA|NA|TRBJ2-4|TRBV5-4
TGTGCCAGCAGCCCCCCCGGGGGAACCCGGCACTTC
CASSPPGGTRHF
>TRBD2|NA|TRBJ2-5|TRBV6-5
TGTGCCAGCAGTCGTCCGACTAGCTCCCAAGAGACCCAGTACTTC
CASSRPTSSQETQYF
>TRBD2|NA|TRBJ2-1|TRBV27
TGTGCCAGCAGCCGAGGGACTAGCGGTTACAATGAGCAGTTCTTC
CASSRGTSGYNEQFF
>TRBD2|NA|TRBJ2-1|TRBV27
TGTGCCAGCAGTTTGGAGACTAGCGGGAGAAACCATGAGCAGTTCTTC
CASSLETSGRNHEQFF
>NA|NA|TRBJ1-5|TRBV28
TGTGCCAGCAGTCCTTTAGGGAAAGGGGATCAGCCCCAGCATTTT
CASSPLGKGDQPQHF
>NA|NA|TRBJ2-5|TRBV7-2
TGTGCCAGCAGCTTAGCGGGGGCGGGGAGAGCCAAAGAGACCCAGTACTTC
CASSLAGAGRAKETQYF
>NA|NA|TRBJ2-2|TRBV18
TGTGCCAGCTCACCAGCGGCAGCTTCTAACACCGGGGAGCTGTTTTTT
CASSPAAASNTGELFF
>NA|NA|TRBJ1-5|TRBV27
TGTGCCAGCAGTTCCCCCGGGAAGGGTGGCAATCAGCCCCAGCATTTT
CASSSPGKGGNQPQHF
>NA|NA|TRBJ2-7|TRBV28
TGTGCCAGCAGTCATACCTACGAGCAGTACTTC
CASSHTYEQYF
>NA|NA|TRBJ2-5|TRBV3-1/TRBV3-2
TGTGCCAGCAGCCCCCTGGGACCAACGGAGACCCAGTACTTC
CASSPLGPTETQYF
>NA|NA|TRBJ2-7|TRBV10-3
TGTGCCATCAGTGGATTTAGGGAGAGCTCCTACGAGCAGTACTTC
CAISGFRESSYEQYF
>TRBD1|NA|TRBJ1-1|TRBV7-2
TGTGCCAGCAGCTTAACAGGGGGAACTGAAGCTTTCTTT
CASSLTGGTEAFF
>TRBD2|NA|TRBJ2-7|TRBV5-1
TGCGCCAGCAGCTTGGTTTCGTCGGCTAGCGGGCCCCTCTACGAGCAGTACTTC
CASSLVSSASGPLYEQYF
>TRBD1|NA|TRBJ1-1|TRBV28
TGTGCCAGCAGTCCGGGACAGGGCTCCACTGAAGCTTTCTTT
CASSPGQGSTEAFF
>NA|NA|TRBJ1-5|TRBV20-1
TGCAGTGCTAGTCTTCCCGCGATTGGGGGCGATCAGCCCCAGCATTTT
CSASLPAIGGDQPQHF
>NA|once|TRBJ2-7|TRBV3-1/TRBV3-2
TGTGCCAGCAGCCAGCAACAATACGAGCAGTACTTC
CASSQQQYEQYF
>NA|NA|TRBJ2-7|TRBV18
TGTGCCAGCTCACCCCCGGGACCCTATGGAGAGCAGTACTTC
CASSPPGPYGEQYF
>NA|NA|TRBJ1-6|TRBV6-5
TGTGCCAGCAGTTACGGGCAGCCCCACAATTCACCCCTCCACTTT
CASSYGQPHNSPLHF
>TRBD1|NA|TRBJ1-3|TRBV28
TGTGCCAGCAGCGACCGGGACAGGGGAGGAAACACCATATATTTT
CASSDRDRGGNTIYF
>NA|NA|TRBJ2-1|TRBV5-1
TGCGCCAGCAGCAAGAGTGGTGAGCAGTTCTTC
CASSKSGEQFF
>NA|NA|TRBJ1-3|TRBV10-3
TGTGCCATCAGTGAGCCTTATGGTGGAAACACCATATATTTT
CAISEPYGGNTIYF
>NA|NA|TRBJ1-6|TRBV23-1
TGCGCCAGCAGTCAGGCGGGGAGACCCCTCCACTTT
CASSQAGRPLHF
>TRBD2|few|TRBJ2-7|TRBV28
TGTGCCAGCAGCCCACTAGTGGGACTAGCGGACAACTACGAGCAGTACTTC
CASSPLVGLADNYEQYF